This T cell receptor beta chain was retrieved from a study of cytomegalovirus exposure and HLA in healthy donors. Primers included in the PCR were 60 Vbeta and 13 Jbeta primers. Using immunoSEQ multiplex PCR, the repertoire was profiled, and TCRdb retains in-frame clones only, with some absent. Among 90,000 to 150,000 clones, 70% to 80% were seen once, and the ten largest hold around a tenth. This clone was seen a handful of times. Its target is not known. Whole-study findings and limits: Analysis performed later showed TCR beta chains linked to HLA being more clonally expanded than equally common others.

CDR3 size: 15 residues. Looked up from germline, CDR1 is LNHDA and CDR2 is SQIVND (reference sequence). Trimming at V came to 5 bases and at J to 6 bases, leaving 8 bases not matched to a gene. The chain uses TRBV19 and TRBJ1-5, with 9 bases aligning to TRBD1. The clonotype comes from a woman aged 50 to 65 in good health and CMV-seropositive. Sequencing used PBMCs. The CDR3 DNA reads TGTGCCAGTAGTGCCGGGACAGGGTCAGGTCAGCCCCAGCATTTT. This gives the protein CASSAGTGSGQPQHF.